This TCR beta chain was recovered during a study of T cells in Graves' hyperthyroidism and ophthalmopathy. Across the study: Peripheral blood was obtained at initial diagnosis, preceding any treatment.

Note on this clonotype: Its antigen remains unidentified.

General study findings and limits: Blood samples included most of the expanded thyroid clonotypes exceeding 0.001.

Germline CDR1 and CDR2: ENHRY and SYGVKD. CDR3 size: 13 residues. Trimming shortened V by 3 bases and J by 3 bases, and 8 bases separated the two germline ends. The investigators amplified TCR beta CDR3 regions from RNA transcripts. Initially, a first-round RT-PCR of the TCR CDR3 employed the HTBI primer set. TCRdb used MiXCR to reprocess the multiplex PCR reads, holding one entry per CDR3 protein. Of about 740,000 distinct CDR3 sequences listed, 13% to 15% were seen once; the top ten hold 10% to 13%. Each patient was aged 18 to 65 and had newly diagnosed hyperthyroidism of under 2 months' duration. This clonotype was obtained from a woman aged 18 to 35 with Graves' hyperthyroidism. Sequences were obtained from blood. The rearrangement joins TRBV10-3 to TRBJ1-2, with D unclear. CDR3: CAISDNSHYGYTF. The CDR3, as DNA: TGTGCCATCAGTGATAACAGCCACTATGGCTACACCTTC.